This TCR beta chain comes out of a study of shared clonotypes between healthy human individuals. Study-wide background: CD4 naive and CD4 memory each took three plates per donor, while CD8 naive took two and CD8 memory one. General study points: In contrast to clonotypes shared by all four donors, non-shared clonotypes had lower generation probabilities.

This clone has only a few counts. The antigen is unknown. This table comes from immunoSEQ multiplex PCR, and its TCRdb copy is limited to in-frame clones, with some not included. Seen here are hundreds of thousands of clones, about 80% observed once, and the top ten hold 1.5% to 2%. This TCR derives from a woman aged 25 to 39 in good health. Sequencing was carried out using memory CD4+ T cells sorted from blood. Specified subset: CD45RA-negative fraction.

The CDR3 loop is CASSWNPGPSTDTQYF. The DNA of the CDR3 is TGTGCCAGCAGCTGGAACCCGGGACCGAGCACAGATACGCAGTATTTT. This chain connects TRBV7-3 to TRBJ2-3; the D gene could be TRBD1 or TRBD2 (5 bases each). The V end was cut by 4 bases, the J end by 0 bases, with 14 bases between. Germline V CDR1 and CDR2: SGHTA, FQGTGA. CDR3 length equals 16 residues. Complete variable domain (other parts from reference TRBV7-3 and TRBJ2-3): GAGVSQTPSNKVTEKGKYVELRCDPISGHTALYWYRQSLGQGPEFLIYFQGTGAADDSGLPNDRFFAVRPEGSVSTLKIQRTERGDSAVYLCASSWNPGPSTDTQYFGPGTRLTVL.